This T cell receptor (beta chain) was found in a study of blood T cell repertoires in COVID-19. As for the study in general: In each case, the material was cDNA or gDNA derived from T cells, B-cell-depleted T cells, or PBMCs.

The CDR3 has 12 amino acids. V was clipped by 5 bases and J by 4 bases; unmatched bases: 0. Per germline, CDR1 ENHRY and CDR2 SYGVKD. This clone was recorded many times. Original data processing: By means of reference gene primer amplification, nucleated cell counts were estimated. Repertoires were generated with immunoSEQ multiplex PCR, while TCRdb's copy carries only in-frame clones and drops some. V, J and clone size derive from that table, while D and trimming were established from the DNA sequence. The sample has around 130,000 clones, around 80% seen once. Sample: peripheral blood. The V call is TRBV10-3, the J call TRBJ2-5, with 8 bases lining up with TRBD2. The receptor comes from a man aged 65 to 79 with acute or convalescent COVID-19. This CDR3 reads CAISSGRETQYF. The CDR3 bases are TGTGCCATCAGTAGCGGGAGAGAGACCCAGTACTTC.